This TCR beta chain is from a study of response to subunit inactivated influenza vaccine. As to this clonotype: What it binds is unknown.

Overall study findings and caveats: Authors suggested each seasonal influenza vaccination recruits few new T cells.

TCRdb re-analysed the RT-PCR reads in MiXCR, keeping a single row per CDR3 protein. The data contain about 700,000 distinct CDR3 sequences, around 13% of them singletons. The receptor was isolated from a man aged 45-65 years who received an inactivated influenza vaccine. The source material was PBMCs from blood, sampled roughly 15 days before vaccination.

In nucleotides, the CDR3 is TGTGCCAGCTCACCAAATGGACTGAGGGAGACCCAGTACTTC. Translated, it gives CASSPNGLRETQYF. This chain joins TRBV18 and TRBJ2-5; TRBD2 might be the D (5 bases). The CDR3 loop spans 14 amino acids. CDR1 is KGHSH, CDR2 LQKENI, per germline. The V and J ends lost 2 bases and 5 bases respectively, with 12 bases between them.